This passage covers 3 T cell receptor beta chains from one sample sequenced in a study of Graves' ophthalmopathy and Graves' hyperthyroidism. Amplification from RNA transcripts yielded the TCR beta CDR3 regions. RT-PCR with HTBI primers came first, then second-round multiplex PCR. TCRdb reanalysed the multiplex PCR reads using MiXCR and keeps one entry per CDR3 protein. The sample yields about 480,000 distinct CDR3 sequences, around 15% seen once. The sample taken for sequencing was blood. The receptors stem from a woman between 25 and 40 years old with Graves' ophthalmopathy.

This clonotype has at least ten counts. The V and J genes are TRBV7-6 and TRBJ1-3, with D hard to call. Trimming took 1 base from V and 6 from J, leaving 1 base between them. The germline gives CDR1 SGHVS, CDR2 FNYEAQ. The CDR3 has 11 amino acids. The CDR3 is CASSLENTIYF. In DNA, the CDR3 is TGTGCCAGCAGCTTAGAAAACACCATATATTTT.

DNA of the CDR3: TGCGCCAGCAGCTACGGGACAGGGAGGAGTGAAAACTATGGCTACACCTTC. Translated: CASSYGTGRSENYGYTF. V usage is TRBV4-1 and J usage is TRBJ1-2; 9 nucleotides align to TRBD1. The V gene's germline CDR1 is MGHRA and CDR2 YSYEKL. The CDR3 length is 17 residues. Germline trimming cut 5 bases from V and 2 bases from J; bases unmatched to any gene: 12.

This clonotype was seen repeatedly, ten times or more. V is TRBV6-1 and J is TRBJ2-7; D ambiguous. The CDR3 is 14 residues long. V lost 6 bases to trimming and J lost 2 bases, with 14 bases between them. CDR1 and CDR2 from the germline V gene are MNHNS and SASEGT. The CDR3 coding sequence is TGTGCCAGCAGACCCTCGTTCGGAACCTACGAGCAGTACTTC. Amino acid sequence: CASRPSFGTYEQYF.